A single sample is the source of the 9 T cell receptor beta chains below, sequenced in a study of Ad26.COV2.S vaccination and SARS-CoV-2 variants. Treatment denoted: about 20 received Ad26.COV2.S at low or high dose, single or two shots; about 5 received placebo; per-sample allocation not given. It was on day 63 after the first vaccine or placebo injection that samples were taken. Sequencing used immunoSEQ multiplex PCR; TCRdb keeps in-frame clones, though not all of them. The data hold some 390,000 clones, with about nine tenths observed a single time. The input for sequencing was peripheral blood, taken in a trial of Ad26.COV2.S vaccine versus placebo. Source of these receptors: a person aged 18-60 years who received the Ad26.COV2.S COVID-19 vaccine or a placebo.

J is TRBJ1-1 and V is TRBV28; D not certain. The germline V and J ends were trimmed by 4 bases and 8 bases, with 8 bases remaining between them. Germline CDR1 MDHEN, CDR2 SYDVKM. The length of the CDR3 is 11 residues. The CDR3 region has the DNA TGTGCCAGCAGTTCTACATCCGAAGCTTTCTTT. Its protein is CASSSTSEAFF.

V usage is TRBV11-2 and J usage is TRBJ1-1, with 7 bases that match TRBD1. The J segment lost 0 bases and the V segment lost 0 bases, leaving 4 bases of the junction unmatched. Germline V CDR1 and CDR2: SGHAT, FQNNGV. This CDR3 has 16 amino acids. Here the CDR3 reads CASSLEIGGMNTEAFF. The CDR3 coding sequence is TGTGCCAGCAGCTTAGAGATAGGGGGCATGAACACTGAAGCTTTCTTT.

J is TRBJ2-5 and V is TRBV19; D may match TRBD1 or TRBD2 (5 bases each). In germline, CDR1 is LNHDA, CDR2 SQIVND (reference sequence). V was shortened by 4 bases and J by 4 bases, with 10 bases between the two germline ends. The CDR3 is made up of 13 amino acids. CDR3 DNA: TGTGCCAGTAGTACTGGTGGGGGAGAGACCCAGTACTTC. It yields the protein CASSTGGGETQYF.

The chain is built from TRBV11-2 and TRBJ2-7; D unclear. Germline loops: CDR1 SGHAT, CDR2 FQNNGV. The CDR3 loop spans 12 amino acids. Deletions cut 8 bases from V and 6 bases from J, with 14 bases between. CDR3: CASGPHIGEQYF. The CDR3 bases are TGTGCCAGCGGACCGCATATAGGCGAGCAGTACTTC. The full variable domain, completed using reference TRBV11-2 and TRBJ2-7, is EAGVAQSPRYKIIEKRQSVAFWCNPISGHATLYWYQQILGQGPKLLIQFQNNGVVDDSQLPKDRFSAERLKGVDSTLKIQPAKLEDSAVYLCASGPHIGEQYFGPGTRLTVT.

The V and J genes are TRBV6-6 and TRBJ1-5, with D possibly matching TRBD1 (5 bases). Germline CDR1 and CDR2: MNHNY and SVGAGI (reference sequence). V lost 7 bases to trimming and J lost 4 bases, with 11 bases between them. This CDR3 spans 13 amino acids. CDR3 nucleotide sequence: TGTGCCAGCACTGGGGGAAGTAATCAGCCCCAGCATTTT. Translating it yields CASTGGSNQPQHF.

This chain joins TRBV7-9 and TRBJ1-2, with 8 bases matching TRBD1. The CDR3 totals 13 residues. With V trimmed by 5 bases and J by 4 bases, 3 bases remained unmatched. The germline gives CDR1 SEHNR, CDR2 FQNEAQ (reference sequence). CDR3 in DNA: TGTGCCAGCAGCACGACAGGGGCCTATGGCTACACCTTC. As protein: CASSTTGAYGYTF.

The sample holds one count of this clone. The chain is built from TRBV30 and TRBJ2-1, with 8 bases lining up with TRBD2. CDR3 length: 14 amino acids. Germline V gives CDR1 GTSNPN, CDR2 SVGIG (reference sequence). V shed 4 bases and J 6 bases; nucleotides not matched to a gene: 8. The CDR3 nucleotides read TGTGCCTGGACAGCGGGAGCCACGGCCAATGAGCAGTTCTTC. Translating gives CAWTAGATANEQFF.

The V gene is TRBV3-1 (or the pseudogene TRBV3-2), the J gene TRBJ2-7, with a tentative D call TRBD2 (5 bases). The CDR3 is 18 residues long. The V end was cut by 3 bases, the J end by 3 bases, with 24 bases between. The germline V gene has CDR1 LGHDT and CDR2 YNNKEL (reference sequence). CDR3 region: CASSHSRLRGRRFYEQYF. The DNA for the CDR3 is TGTGCCAGCAGCCACAGTAGGCTGCGAGGGCGCAGGTTCTACGAGCAGTACTTC.

In regard to this clone: The junction departs from germline at one end; a sequencing error may be responsible. The chain employs TRBV30 and TRBJ1-6, with D perhaps matching TRBD1 (5 bases). The CDR3 consists of 17 residues. Germline CDR1 is GTSNPN and CDR2 is SVGIG (reference sequence). CDR3 region: CASPDRGRDSYNSPLHF. CDR3 bases: TGTGCCTCCCCGGACCGAGGGCGGGACTCCTACAATTCACCCCTCCACTTT.